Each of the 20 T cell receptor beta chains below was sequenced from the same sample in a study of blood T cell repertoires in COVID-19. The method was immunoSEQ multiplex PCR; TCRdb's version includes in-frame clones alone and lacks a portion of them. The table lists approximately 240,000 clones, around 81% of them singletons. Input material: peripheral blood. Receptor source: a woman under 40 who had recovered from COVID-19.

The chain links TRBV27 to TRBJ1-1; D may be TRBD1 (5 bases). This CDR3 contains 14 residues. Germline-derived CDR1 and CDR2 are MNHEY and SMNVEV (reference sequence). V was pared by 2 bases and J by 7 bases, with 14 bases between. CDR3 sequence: CASSLGDRRGEAFF. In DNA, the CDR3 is TGTGCCAGCAGTTTAGGCGACAGAAGAGGTGAAGCTTTCTTT.

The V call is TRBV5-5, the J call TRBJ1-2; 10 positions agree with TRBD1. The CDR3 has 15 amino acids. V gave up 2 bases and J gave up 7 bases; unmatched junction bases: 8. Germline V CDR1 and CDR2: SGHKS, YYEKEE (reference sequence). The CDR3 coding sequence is TGTGCCAGCAGCTTTACGGGACAGGGGACGCTTGGCTACACCTTC. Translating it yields CASSFTGQGTLGYTF. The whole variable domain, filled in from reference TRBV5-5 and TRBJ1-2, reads DAGVTQSPTHLIKTRGQQVTLRCSPISGHKSVSWYQQVLGQGPQFIFQYYEKEERGRGNFPDRFSARQFPNYSSELNVNALLLGDSALYLCASSFTGQGTLGYTFGSGTRLTVV.

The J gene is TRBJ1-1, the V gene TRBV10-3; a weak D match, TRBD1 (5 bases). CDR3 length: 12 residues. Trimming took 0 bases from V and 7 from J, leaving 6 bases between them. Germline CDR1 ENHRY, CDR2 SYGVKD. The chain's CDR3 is CAISESGHEAFF. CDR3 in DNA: TGTGCCATCAGTGAGTCGGGGCATGAAGCTTTCTTT.

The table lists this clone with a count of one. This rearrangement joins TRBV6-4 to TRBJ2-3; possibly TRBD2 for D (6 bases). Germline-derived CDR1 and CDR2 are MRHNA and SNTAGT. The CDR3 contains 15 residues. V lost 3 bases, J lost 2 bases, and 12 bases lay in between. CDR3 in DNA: TGTGCCAGCAGTGAGATTGCGGGATACACAGATACGCAGTATTTT. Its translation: CASSEIAGYTDTQYF.

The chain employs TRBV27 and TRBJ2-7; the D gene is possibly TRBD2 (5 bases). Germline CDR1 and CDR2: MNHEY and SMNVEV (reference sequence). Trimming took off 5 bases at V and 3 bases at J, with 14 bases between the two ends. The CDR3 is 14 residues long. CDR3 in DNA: TGTGCCAGCAGTGCCCAGAGGGAGAGCTACGAGCAGTACTTC. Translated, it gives CASSAQRESYEQYF.

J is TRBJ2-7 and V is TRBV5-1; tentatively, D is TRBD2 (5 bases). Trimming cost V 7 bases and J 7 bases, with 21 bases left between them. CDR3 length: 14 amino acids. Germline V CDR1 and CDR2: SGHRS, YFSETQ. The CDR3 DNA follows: TGCGCCAGCTACGATAGCGTACCCTGGGAAGAGCAGTACTTC. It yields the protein CASYDSVPWEEQYF.

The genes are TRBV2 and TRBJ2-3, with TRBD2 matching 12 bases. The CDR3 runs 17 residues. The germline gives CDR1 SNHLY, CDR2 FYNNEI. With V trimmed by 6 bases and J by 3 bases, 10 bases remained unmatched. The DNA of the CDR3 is TGTGCCAGCAGGAAGACTAGCGGGAGTACGGGGACAGATACGCAGTATTTT. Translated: CASRKTSGSTGTDTQYF.

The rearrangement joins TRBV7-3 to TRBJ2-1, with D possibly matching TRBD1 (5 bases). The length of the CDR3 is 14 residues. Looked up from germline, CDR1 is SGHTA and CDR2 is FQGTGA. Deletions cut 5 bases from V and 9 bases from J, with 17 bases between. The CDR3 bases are TGTGCCAGCAGCAGGGGCGTGGATTCCAGTGAGCAGTTCTTC. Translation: CASSRGVDSSEQFF.

This chain's CDR3 is CASSFPAGGTEAFF. In nucleotides, the CDR3 is TGTGCCAGCAGTTTTCCCGCGGGAGGCACTGAAGCTTTCTTT. The chain carries TRBV28 and TRBJ1-1; D remains unclear. The CDR3 contains 14 residues. Germline V gives CDR1 MDHEN, CDR2 SYDVKM. V shed 3 bases and J shed 4 bases, with 12 bases lying between them. Filled out from reference TRBV28 and TRBJ1-1, the complete variable domain reads DVKVTQSSRYLVKRTGEKVFLECVQDMDHENMFWYRQDPGLGLRLIYFSYDVKMKEKGDIPEGYSVSREKKERFSLILESASTNQTSMYLCASSFPAGGTEAFFGQGTRLTVV.

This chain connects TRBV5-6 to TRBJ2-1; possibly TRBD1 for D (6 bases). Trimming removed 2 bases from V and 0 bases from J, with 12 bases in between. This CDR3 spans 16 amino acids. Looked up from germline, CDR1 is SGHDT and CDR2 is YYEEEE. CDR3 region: CASSFDRLSSYNEQFF. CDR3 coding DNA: TGTGCCAGCAGCTTCGACAGGTTGAGCTCCTACAATGAGCAGTTCTTC.

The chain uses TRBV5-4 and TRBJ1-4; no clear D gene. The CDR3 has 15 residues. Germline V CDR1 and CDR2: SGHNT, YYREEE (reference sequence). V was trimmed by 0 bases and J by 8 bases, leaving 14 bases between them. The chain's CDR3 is CASSLAANLGEKLFF. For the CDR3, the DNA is TGTGCCAGCAGCTTGGCGGCGAACCTCGGGGAAAAACTGTTTTTT.

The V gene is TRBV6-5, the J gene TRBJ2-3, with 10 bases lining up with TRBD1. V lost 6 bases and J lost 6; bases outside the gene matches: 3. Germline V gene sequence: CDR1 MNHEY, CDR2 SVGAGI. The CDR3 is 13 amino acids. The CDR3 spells CASRRQGADTQYF. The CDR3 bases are TGTGCCAGCAGGCGACAGGGGGCGGATACGCAGTATTTT.

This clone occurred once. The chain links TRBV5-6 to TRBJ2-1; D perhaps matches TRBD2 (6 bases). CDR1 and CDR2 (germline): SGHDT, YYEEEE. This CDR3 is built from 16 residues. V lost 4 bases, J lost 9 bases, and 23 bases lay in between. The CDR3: CASSPPPGLSRGEQFF. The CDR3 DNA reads TGTGCCAGCAGCCCACCCCCGGGACTTTCCCGGGGTGAGCAGTTCTTC.

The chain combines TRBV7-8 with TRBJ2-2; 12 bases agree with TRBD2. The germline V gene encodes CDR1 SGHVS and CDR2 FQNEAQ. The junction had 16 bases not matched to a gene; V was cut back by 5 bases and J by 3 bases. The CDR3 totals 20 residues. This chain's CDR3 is CASSPHRGRLAGDHTGELFF. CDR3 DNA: TGTGCCAGCAGCCCTCATAGGGGAAGACTAGCGGGAGACCACACCGGGGAGCTGTTTTTT.

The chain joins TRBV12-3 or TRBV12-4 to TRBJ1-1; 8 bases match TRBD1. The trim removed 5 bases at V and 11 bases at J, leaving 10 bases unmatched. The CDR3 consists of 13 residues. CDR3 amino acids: CASSPQQGGEAFF. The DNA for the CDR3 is TGTGCCAGCAGTCCTCAACAGGGGGGTGAGGCTTTCTTT.

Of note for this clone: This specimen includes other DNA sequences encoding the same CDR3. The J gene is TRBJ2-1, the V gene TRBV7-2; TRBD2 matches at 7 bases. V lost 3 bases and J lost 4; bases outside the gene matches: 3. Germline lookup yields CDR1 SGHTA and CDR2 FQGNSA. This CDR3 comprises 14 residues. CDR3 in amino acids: CASSLGGIYNEQFF. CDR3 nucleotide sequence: TGTGCCAGCAGCTTGGGGGGGATTTACAATGAGCAGTTCTTC.

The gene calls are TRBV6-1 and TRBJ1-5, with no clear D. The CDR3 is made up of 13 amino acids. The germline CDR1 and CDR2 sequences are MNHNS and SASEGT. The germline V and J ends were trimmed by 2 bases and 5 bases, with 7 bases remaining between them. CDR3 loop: CASSEPYYQPQHF. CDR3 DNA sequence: TGTGCCAGCAGTGAACCCTATTATCAGCCCCAGCATTTT.

This CDR3 is CASSDRGPGNQPQHF. The CDR3 DNA is TGTGCCAGCAGTGACAGGGGGCCGGGCAATCAGCCCCAGCATTTT. This chain joins TRBV6-1 and TRBJ1-5, with 8 bases aligning to TRBD1. The V segment lost 3 bases and the J segment 2 bases; nucleotides outside the gene matches: 3. This CDR3 has 15 residues. From germline, CDR1 is MNHNS and CDR2 SASEGT.

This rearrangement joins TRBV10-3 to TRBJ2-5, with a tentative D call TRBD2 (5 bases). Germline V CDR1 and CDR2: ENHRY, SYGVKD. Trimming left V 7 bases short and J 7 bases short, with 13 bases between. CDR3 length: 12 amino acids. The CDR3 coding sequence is TGTGCCATCACCGCGGACGGAGGGACCCAGTACTTC. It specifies CAITADGGTQYF.

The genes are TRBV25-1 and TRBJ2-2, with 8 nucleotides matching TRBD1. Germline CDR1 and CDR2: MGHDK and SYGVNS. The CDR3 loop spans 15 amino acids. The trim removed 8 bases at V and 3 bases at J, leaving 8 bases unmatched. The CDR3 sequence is CASGVDRADTGELFF. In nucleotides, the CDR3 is TGTGCCAGCGGTGTGGACAGGGCGGACACCGGGGAGCTGTTTTTT. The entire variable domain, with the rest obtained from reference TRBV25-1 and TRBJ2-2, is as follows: EADIYQTPRYLVIGTGKKITLECSQTMGHDKMYWYQQDPGMELHLIHYSYGVNSTEKGDLSSESTVSRIRTEHFPLTLESARPSHTSQYLCASGVDRADTGELFFGEGSRLTVL.